This TCR beta chain was retrieved from a study of blood T cell repertoires in COVID-19. In germline, CDR1 is LNHDA, CDR2 SQIVND (reference sequence). The CDR3 consists of 16 residues. V was cut by 7 bases and J by 7 bases, with 23 bases left in between. Original analysis: From reference gene primer amplification, estimates of nucleated cell counts were derived. Using immunoSEQ multiplex PCR, the repertoire was profiled, and TCRdb retains in-frame clones only, with some absent. The DNA gave D and trimming, while V, J and clone size come from that table. Of 150,000 or so clones in the sample, roughly 78% were seen once. This clone was seen more than once but under ten times.

This rearrangement joins TRBV19 to TRBJ1-5; possibly TRBD1 for D (5 bases). The clonotype originates from a human donor with acute or convalescent COVID-19. The donor label of this sample is uncertain. The specimen sequenced was peripheral blood. Here the CDR3 DNA reads TGTGCCAGTATTTCCCGGGACTTTGGTTCGAGGCAGCCCCAGCATTTT. The encoded protein is CASISRDFGSRQPQHF.